This T cell receptor beta chain was obtained from a study of blood T cell repertoires in COVID-19. Whole-study context: Sources were T cells, B-cell-depleted T cells, or PBMCs; the material itself was cDNA or gDNA.

Produced via immunoSEQ multiplex PCR; TCRdb's table is partial and in-frame only. The repertoire holds 150,000 to 200,000 clones, 82% seen once, with roughly 8.1% in the top ten. Germline CDR1 SGHTA, CDR2 FQGNSA. CDR3 length: 16 residues. The V end was cut by 5 bases, the J end by 0 bases, with 11 bases between. J is TRBJ1-6 and V is TRBV7-2, with unresolved D. The TCR comes from a woman in her 70s with acute or convalescent COVID-19. Sequencing input: peripheral blood. The CDR3 bases are TGTGCCAGCAGCGCCCGACAAACCTCCTATAATTCACCCCTCCACTTT. It is translated as CASSARQTSYNSPLHF.